This T cell receptor (beta chain) was recovered during a study of cytomegalovirus exposure and HLA in healthy donors. 60 Vbeta and 13 Jbeta primers were used in PCR. Generated by immunoSEQ multiplex PCR, the TCRdb table keeps only in-frame clones and is missing some. The sample yields over 85,000 clones, 50% to 70% seen once. From germline, CDR1 is LNHDA and CDR2 SQIVND (reference sequence). The CDR3 extends over 15 amino acids. Trimming removed 3 bases at V and 4 bases at J, with 13 bases between. Sequenced material: PBMCs. The chain couples TRBV19 to TRBJ2-1; possible D gene TRBD2, 7 bases. The clonotype comes from a human donor in good health. CDR3 region: CASSMAGAAYNEQFF. In nucleotides, the CDR3 is TGTGCCAGTAGTATGGCGGGGGCAGCATACAATGAGCAGTTCTTC.